This T cell receptor beta chain was identified during a study of cytomegalovirus exposure and HLA in healthy donors. Study overall: Earlier, some 180 million T cells were analyzed, and about 120 million unique TCR beta sequences were found among them. Findings and caveats of the study: The study designated 150 to 200 TCR beta chains cytomegalovirus-associated.

Researchers ran the PCR with 60 Vbeta and 13 Jbeta primers. Assay: immunoSEQ multiplex PCR; the TCRdb copy retains only in-frame clones and omits some. The data hold 150,000 to 200,000 clones, with roughly nine tenths observed a single time. On this clone itself: What it binds is unknown.

This clonotype was sampled from a girl under three years old in good health and CMV-seronegative. The material sequenced was PBMCs.

CDR3 DNA sequence: TGTGCCAGCAGCTGGGTTCCGCGGGGGGGCCCGGATACGCAGTATTTT. Its protein is CASSWVPRGGPDTQYF. This rearrangement joins TRBV5-8 to TRBJ2-3; the match to TRBD2 covers 9 bases. J was trimmed by 6 bases and V by 3 bases; bases with no gene match: 11. The CDR3 runs 16 residues. Germline CDR1 reads SGHTS; CDR2 reads YDEGEE.